The sequence of this T cell receptor (beta chain) was determined in a study of spatial heterogeneity in lung cancer. This clonotype has at least ten counts. Its antigen is unknown. Broader study findings: Higher tumor mutation counts went along with higher counts of expanded intratumoral alpha and beta TCRs.

The time point here: sample taken at primary tumor resection. Samples were donated by 72 untreated early-stage non-small cell lung cancer patients. TCR cDNA molecules each carried a unique molecular identifier. MiXCR was run by TCRdb on the 5' RACE reads, yielding one entry per CDR3 protein. This sample yields tens of thousands of distinct CDR3 sequences, of which about a sixth are seen a single time; 25% to 40% belongs to the top ten. Germline V gene data show CDR1 as SQVTM and CDR2 as ANQGSEA. This CDR3 has 9 residues. Trimming cost V 7 bases and J 5 bases, with 5 bases left between them. Source: lung tumor tissue, taken at surgery. This sequence joins TRBV29-1 and TRBJ2-5; D remains ambiguous. The sequence was collected from a female donor with early-stage non-small cell lung cancer. CDR3 amino acids: CSASETQYF. The CDR3 DNA sequence: TGCAGCGCCTCCGAGACCCAGTACTTC.